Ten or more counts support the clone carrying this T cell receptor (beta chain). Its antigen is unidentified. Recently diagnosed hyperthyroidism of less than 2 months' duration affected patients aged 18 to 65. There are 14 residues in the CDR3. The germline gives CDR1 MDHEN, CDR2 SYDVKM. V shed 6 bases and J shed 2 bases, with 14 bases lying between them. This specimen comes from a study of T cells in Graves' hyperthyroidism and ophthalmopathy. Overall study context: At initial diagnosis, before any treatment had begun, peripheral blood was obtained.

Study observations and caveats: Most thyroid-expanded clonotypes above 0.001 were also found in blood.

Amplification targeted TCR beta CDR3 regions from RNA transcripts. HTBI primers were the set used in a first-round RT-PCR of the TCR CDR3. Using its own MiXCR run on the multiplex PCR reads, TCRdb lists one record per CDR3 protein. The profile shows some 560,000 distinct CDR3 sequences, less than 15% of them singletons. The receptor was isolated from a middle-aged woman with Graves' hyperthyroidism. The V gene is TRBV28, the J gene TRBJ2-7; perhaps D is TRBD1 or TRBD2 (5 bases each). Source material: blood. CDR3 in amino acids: CASSLSGTTYEQYF. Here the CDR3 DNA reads TGTGCCAGCAGCCTCTCAGGGACCACCTACGAGCAGTACTTC. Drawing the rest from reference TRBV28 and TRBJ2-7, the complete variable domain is DVKVTQSSRYLVKRTGEKVFLECVQDMDHENMFWYRQDPGLGLRLIYFSYDVKMKEKGDIPEGYSVSREKKERFSLILESASTNQTSMYLCASSLSGTTYEQYFGPGTRLTVT.